The rows below give T cell receptor beta chains drawn from one sample of a study of Ad26.COV2.S vaccination and SARS-CoV-2 variants. The table came from immunoSEQ multiplex PCR; TCRdb's copy has only in-frame clones and leaves some out. This table has over 400,000 clones, about 90% appearing once. The sequencing here drew on peripheral blood, taken in a trial of Ad26.COV2.S vaccine versus placebo. Receptors were obtained from a person between 18 and 65 years old who received the Ad26.COV2.S COVID-19 vaccine or a placebo. CDR3s include the opening cysteine and the closing phenylalanine or tryptophan. D genes are given only for firm matches.

J gene	V gene	D gene	CDR3 DNA	CDR3 protein
TRBJ2-2	TRBV6-6	.	TGTGCCAGCAGTTACTCGGGTTCGAGGGCGTTCGGGGAGCTGTTTTTT	CASSYSGSRAFGELFF
TRBJ2-1	TRBV12-5	TRBD1	TGTGCTAGTGGTTTAAGGCGTTGGGACAGAGACTACAATGAGCAGTTCTTC	CASGLRRWDRDYNEQFF
TRBJ2-7	TRBV4-3	TRBD1	TGCGCCAGCAGCCAAGATCTTCGGACAGGCGTCCACGAGCAGTACTTC	CASSQDLRTGVHEQYF
TRBJ1-1	TRBV3-1/TRBV3-2	.	TGTGCCAGCAGCCGGGGTTTATATAATATGGCTGAAGCTTTCTTT	CASSRGLYNMAEAFF
TRBJ1-2	TRBV9	TRBD1	TGTGCCAGTGGGACAGCCTATGGCTACACCTTC	CASGTAYGYTF
TRBJ2-7	TRBV9	TRBD1	TGTGCCAGCAGCCCCGGGACAGGGGTCTCCTACGAGCAGTACTTC	CASSPGTGVSYEQYF
TRBJ2-1	TRBV4-3	.	TGCGCCAGCAGCCCCTCGCATCATAATGAGCAGTTCTTC	CASSPSHHNEQFF
TRBJ2-3	TRBV5-1	TRBD1	TGCGCCAGCAGCCTGGGACAGGCCCCAGATACGCAGTATTTT	CASSLGQAPDTQYF
TRBJ2-3	TRBV6-6	TRBD2	TGTGCCAGCAGTTACTCGGGGGGGACAGATACGCAGTATTTT	CASSYSGGTDTQYF
TRBJ1-6	TRBV7-9	.	TGTGCCAGCCAATTAACTCTTTCACCCCTCCACTTT	CASQLTLSPLHF
TRBJ1-4	TRBV7-9	.	TGTGCCAGCCAGTATGTGGGCAGGCAGGGCGCGGGTTTGCATGAAAAACTGTTTTTT	CASQYVGRQGAGLHEKLFF
TRBJ1-2	TRBV28	TRBD1	TGTGCCAGCAGCCGGGACAGGGCGACCTTCTATGGCTACACCTTC	CASSRDRATFYGYTF
TRBJ2-7	TRBV7-8	TRBD2	TGTGCCAGCAGCTTAGTCAGCGGGGTCTCCTACGAGCAGTACTTC	CASSLVSGVSYEQYF
TRBJ1-6	TRBV7-9	.	TGTGCCAGCAGCTTGCAAACAGGAGCGGGGTCACCCCTCCACTTT	CASSLQTGAGSPLHF